This entry lists 17 T cell receptor beta chains sequenced from one sample in a study of PD-L1 blockade in urothelial cancer. Indicated time point: pretreatment peripheral blood. The data were produced by immunoSEQ multiplex PCR, yet TCRdb's version contains in-frame clones alone and is incomplete. The sample holds tens of thousands of clones, approximately 83% seen once. The sequencing here drew on PBMCs, taken around atezolizumab (anti-PD-L1) treatment. The source of these receptors is a man in his sixties with urothelial cancer.

This sequence joins TRBV9 and TRBJ2-1, with D possibly being TRBD1 (5 bases). The CDR3 is 15 amino acids. CDR1 is SGDLS, CDR2 YYNGEE, per germline. V gave up 1 base and J gave up 6 bases, with 14 bases separating them. DNA for the CDR3: TGTGCCAGCAGCGTAAGTCAGGGTATTGGCAATGAGCAGTTCTTC. Its translation: CASSVSQGIGNEQFF.

This chain connects TRBV5-4 to TRBJ2-2; D gene uncertain. V gave up 3 bases and J gave up 3 bases, with 12 bases separating them. The germline gives CDR1 SGHNT, CDR2 YYREEE (reference sequence). The CDR3 has 15 residues. The CDR3 sequence: CASSSRPLHTGELFF. CDR3 coding DNA: TGTGCCAGCAGCTCCAGGCCCCTTCACACCGGGGAGCTGTTTTTT.

The V call is TRBV18, the J call TRBJ2-5; possible D gene TRBD1, 6 bases. Germline V gene sequence: CDR1 KGHSH, CDR2 LQKENI. Between the trimmed V and J ends, which lost 4 bases and 2 bases, there was a span of 8 bases. The CDR3 has 13 residues. The CDR3 coding sequence is TGTGCCAGCTCACTGGACAGACAAGAGACCCAGTACTTC. Translating it yields CASSLDRQETQYF.

The CDR3 here is CATSNDRGNEKLFF. DNA for the CDR3: TGTGCCACCAGCAACGACAGGGGGAATGAAAAACTGTTTTTT. The gene calls are TRBV15 and TRBJ1-4; 9 nucleotides agree with TRBD1. V lost 4 bases and J lost 5; bases outside the gene matches: 2. CDR3 length: 14 residues. CDR1 LNHNV and CDR2 YYDKDF come from the germline V gene (reference sequence).

The chain is built from TRBV6-1 and TRBJ2-1; 7 bases match TRBD2. The J segment lost 8 bases and the V segment lost 4 bases, leaving 17 bases of the junction unmatched. The CDR3 is 17 amino acids. From germline, CDR1 is MNHNS and CDR2 SASEGT. CDR3 coding DNA: TGTGCCAGCAGTGTGCAAAGCGGGATGATACTGGGCGATGAGCAGTTCTTC. Amino acid sequence: CASSVQSGMILGDEQFF.

This chain uses TRBV7-3 with TRBJ2-1; 8 positions agree with TRBD2. Germline CDR1 and CDR2: SGHTA and FQGTGA. CDR3 size: 12 residues. The ends lost 5 bases at V and 10 bases at J; junction bases unmatched: 4. CDR3 in DNA: TGTGCCAGCAGCCTGGGACTAGGAGAGCAGTTCTTC. Translated: CASSLGLGEQFF.

The chain carries TRBV19 and TRBJ2-7, with TRBD1 matching over 12 bases. Looked up from germline, CDR1 is LNHDA and CDR2 is SQIVND (reference sequence). V was clipped by 6 bases and J by 0 bases; unmatched bases: 3. The CDR3 loop spans 15 amino acids. The CDR3 sequence: CASSPGQGASYEQYF. The DNA of the CDR3 is TGTGCCAGTAGCCCGGGACAGGGGGCCTCCTACGAGCAGTACTTC.

J is TRBJ2-5 and V is TRBV6-1, with 11 bases that match TRBD2. Trimming removed 8 bases from V and 4 bases from J; junction bases left unmatched: 9. This CDR3 is 15 amino acids long. Germline V gives CDR1 MNHNS, CDR2 SASEGT. CDR3: CASVELAGGGETQYF. In DNA form, the CDR3 reads TGTGCCAGCGTGGAGCTAGCGGGGGGAGGAGAGACCCAGTACTTC.

The chain couples TRBV11-2 to TRBJ2-1; 8 bases agree with TRBD2. From germline, CDR1 is SGHAT and CDR2 FQNNGV. The CDR3 is 14 residues long. V trimming: 7 bases; J trimming: 4 bases; junction bases outside the gene matches: 6. The CDR3, as DNA: TGTGCCAGCACCAGACTAGCGAGATACAATGAGCAGTTCTTC. As protein: CASTRLARYNEQFF.

This sequence joins TRBV6-1 and TRBJ1-6; tentatively, D is TRBD1 (6 bases). This CDR3 spans 14 amino acids. Per the germline V gene, CDR1 is MNHNS and CDR2 is SASEGT. V lost 4 bases to trimming and J lost 7 bases, with 11 bases between them. The CDR3 DNA reads as TGTGCCAGCAGTGGAGCAGGGACAAATTCACCCCTCCACTTT. Protein sequence: CASSGAGTNSPLHF.

The chain employs TRBV5-4 and TRBJ2-1; D unclear. The CDR3 sequence is 15 residues long. CDR1 is SGHNT and CDR2 is YYREEE in the germline V gene (reference sequence). Deletions cut 2 bases from V and 5 bases from J, with 14 bases between. CDR3 sequence (DNA): TGTGCCAGCAGCTTCGAGGTGAGCCGGCACAATGAGCAGTTCTTC. Protein product: CASSFEVSRHNEQFF.

The gene calls are TRBV5-4 and TRBJ2-5, with 7 positions matching TRBD2. With 2 bases clipped from V and 10 bases from J, the junction kept 14 bases outside the gene matches. Germline V CDR1 and CDR2: SGHNT, YYREEE (reference sequence). The CDR3 has 15 residues. CDR3 amino acids: CASSLDSGVGVVQYF. DNA for the CDR3: TGTGCCAGCAGCTTAGACAGCGGGGTAGGGGTGGTCCAGTACTTC.

This clone was observed once. This chain joins TRBV28 and TRBJ2-1; 11 nucleotides agree with TRBD1. Per germline, CDR1 MDHEN and CDR2 SYDVKM. The CDR3 is made up of 16 amino acids. J was trimmed by 4 bases and V by 2 bases; bases with no gene match: 4. The CDR3 DNA sequence: TGTGCCAGCAGTTTAAGAGGGACAGGGGGTTACAATGAGCAGTTCTTC. Amino acids: CASSLRGTGGYNEQFF.

This clone was detected many times. Here the CDR3 reads CASSLGASGGRTDTQYF. Here the CDR3 DNA reads TGTGCCAGCAGCTTAGGGGCTAGCGGGGGCCGCACAGATACGCAGTATTTT. The chain has TRBV7-9 and TRBJ2-3, with 10 bases that match TRBD2. The germline V gene encodes CDR1 SEHNR and CDR2 FQNEAQ (reference sequence). This CDR3 comprises 17 residues. Trimming removed 1 base from V and 1 base from J; junction bases left unmatched: 5. The full variable domain, with the rest looked up from reference TRBV7-9 and TRBJ2-3, is DTGVSQNPRHKITKRGQNVTFRCDPISEHNRLYWYRQTLGQGPEFLTYFQNEAQLEKSRLLSDRFSAERPKGSFSTLEIQRTEQGDSAMYLCASSLGASGGRTDTQYFGPGTRLTVL.

This chain joins TRBV5-4 and TRBJ1-1, with D hard to call. The germline V gene has CDR1 SGHNT and CDR2 YYREEE (reference sequence). V was trimmed by 0 bases and J by 5 bases, leaving 17 bases between them. This CDR3 has 16 amino acids. CDR3 sequence: CASSLARGDLRTEAFF. The DNA of the CDR3 is TGTGCCAGCAGCTTGGCCCGGGGAGATTTGAGGACTGAAGCTTTCTTT.

The V gene is TRBV15, the J gene TRBJ1-3; possibly TRBD1 for D (5 bases). The germline V gene has CDR1 LNHNV and CDR2 YYDKDF (reference sequence). Trimming cost V 0 bases and J 0 bases, with 9 bases left between them. The length of the CDR3 is 16 residues. CDR3 loop: CATSREAGFSGNTIYF. The CDR3 region has the DNA TGTGCCACCAGCAGAGAAGCAGGGTTCTCTGGAAACACCATATATTTT.

The chain joins TRBV9 to TRBJ2-3; D ambiguous. CDR1 and CDR2 from the germline V gene are SGDLS and YYNGEE. V shed 0 bases and J shed 8 bases, with 19 bases lying between them. The CDR3 loop spans 16 amino acids. The CDR3 loop reads CASSVGPNAREVTQYF. As DNA, the CDR3 is TGTGCCAGCAGCGTAGGTCCGAACGCACGAGAGGTTACGCAGTATTTT.